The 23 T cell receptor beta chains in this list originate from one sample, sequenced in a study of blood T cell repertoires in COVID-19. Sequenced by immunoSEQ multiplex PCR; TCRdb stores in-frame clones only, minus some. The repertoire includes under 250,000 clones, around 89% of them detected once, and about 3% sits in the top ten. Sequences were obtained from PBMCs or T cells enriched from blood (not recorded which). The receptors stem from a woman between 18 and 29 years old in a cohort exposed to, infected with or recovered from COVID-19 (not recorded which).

The CDR3 DNA follows: TGTGCCAGCAGCTTGGGGCTAGCGGGGGTGAACCAAGAGACCCAGTACTTC. Amino acids: CASSLGLAGVNQETQYF. The chain joins TRBV5-8 to TRBJ2-5, with 10 nucleotides matching TRBD2. This CDR3 has 17 amino acids. V was pared by 0 bases and J by 0 bases, with 5 bases of the junction left unmatched. CDR1 and CDR2 from the germline V gene are SGHTS and YDEGEE.

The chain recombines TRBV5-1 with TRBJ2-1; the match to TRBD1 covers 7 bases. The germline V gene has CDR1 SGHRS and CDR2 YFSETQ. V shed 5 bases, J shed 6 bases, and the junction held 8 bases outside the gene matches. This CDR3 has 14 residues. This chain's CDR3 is CASSRGQEPNEQFF. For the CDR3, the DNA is TGCGCCAGCAGTCGAGGACAGGAGCCCAATGAGCAGTTCTTC. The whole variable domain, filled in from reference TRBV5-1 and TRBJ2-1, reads KAGVTQTPRYLIKTRGQQVTLSCSPISGHRSVSWYQQTPGQGLQFLFEYFSETQRNKGNFPGRFSGRQFSNSRSEMNVSTLELGDSALYLCASSRGQEPNEQFFGPGTRLTVL.

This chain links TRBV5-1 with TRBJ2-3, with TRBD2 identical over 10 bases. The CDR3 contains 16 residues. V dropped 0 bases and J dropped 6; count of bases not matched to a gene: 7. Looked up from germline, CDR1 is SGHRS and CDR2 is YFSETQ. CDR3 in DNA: TGCGCCAGCAGCTTGGGGCTAGCGGGAGCGGGGGATACGCAGTATTTT. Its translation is CASSLGLAGAGDTQYF.

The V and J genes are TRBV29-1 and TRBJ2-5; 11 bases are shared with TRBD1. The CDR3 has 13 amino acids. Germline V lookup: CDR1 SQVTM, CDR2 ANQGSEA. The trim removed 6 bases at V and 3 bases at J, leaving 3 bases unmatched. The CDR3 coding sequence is TGCAGCGTCCGGACAGGGGGCGAAGAGACCCAGTACTTC. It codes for CSVRTGGEETQYF.

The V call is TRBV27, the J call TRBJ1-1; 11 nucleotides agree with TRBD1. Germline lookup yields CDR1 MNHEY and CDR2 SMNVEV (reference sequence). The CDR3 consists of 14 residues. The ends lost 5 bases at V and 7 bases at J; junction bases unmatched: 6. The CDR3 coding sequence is TGTGCCAGCAGTGGCGGACAGGGGGCATTTGAAGCTTTCTTT. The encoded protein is CASSGGQGAFEAFF.

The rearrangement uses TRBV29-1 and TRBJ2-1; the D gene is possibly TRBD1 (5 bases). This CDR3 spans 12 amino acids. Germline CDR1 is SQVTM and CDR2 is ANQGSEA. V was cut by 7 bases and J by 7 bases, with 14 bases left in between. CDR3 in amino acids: CSGGRVRNEQFF. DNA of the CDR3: TGCAGCGGTGGCAGGGTCCGAAATGAGCAGTTCTTC.

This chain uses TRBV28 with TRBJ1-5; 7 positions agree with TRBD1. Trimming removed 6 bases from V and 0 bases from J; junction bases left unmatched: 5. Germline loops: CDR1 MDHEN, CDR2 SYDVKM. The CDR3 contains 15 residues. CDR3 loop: CASSVQGISNQPQHF. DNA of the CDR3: TGTGCCAGCAGCGTACAGGGGATTAGCAATCAGCCCCAGCATTTT.

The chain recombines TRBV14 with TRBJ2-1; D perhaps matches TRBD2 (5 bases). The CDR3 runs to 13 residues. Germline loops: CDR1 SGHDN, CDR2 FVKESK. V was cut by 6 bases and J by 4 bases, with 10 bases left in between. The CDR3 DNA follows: TGTGCCAGCAGGGGCCGGGATTACAATGAGCAGTTCTTC. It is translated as CASRGRDYNEQFF.

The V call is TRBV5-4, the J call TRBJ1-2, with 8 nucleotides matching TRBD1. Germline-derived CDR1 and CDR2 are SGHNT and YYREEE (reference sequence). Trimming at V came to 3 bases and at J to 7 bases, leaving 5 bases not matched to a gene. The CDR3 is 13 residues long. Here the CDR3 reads CASSSFRGPGYTF. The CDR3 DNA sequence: TGTGCCAGCAGCTCCTTCAGGGGGCCTGGCTACACCTTC.

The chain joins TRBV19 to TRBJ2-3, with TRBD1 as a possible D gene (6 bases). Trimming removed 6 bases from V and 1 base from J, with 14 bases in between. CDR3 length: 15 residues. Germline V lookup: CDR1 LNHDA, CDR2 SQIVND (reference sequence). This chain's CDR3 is CASRTQGRGTDTQYF. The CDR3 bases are TGTGCCAGTAGAACACAGGGAAGAGGCACAGATACGCAGTATTTT. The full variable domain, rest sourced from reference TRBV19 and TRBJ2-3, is DGGITQSPKYLFRKEGQNVTLSCEQNLNHDAMYWYRQDPGQGLRLIYYSQIVNDFQKGDIAEGYSVSREKKESFPLTVTSAQKNPTAFYLCASRTQGRGTDTQYFGPGTRLTVL.

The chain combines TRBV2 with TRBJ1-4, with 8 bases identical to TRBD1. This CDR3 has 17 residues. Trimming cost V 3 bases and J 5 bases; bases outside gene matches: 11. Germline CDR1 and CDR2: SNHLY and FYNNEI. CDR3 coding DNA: TGTGCCAGCAGTGACTCCACAGGGGGGTGGCAAAATGAAAAACTGTTTTTT. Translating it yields CASSDSTGGWQNEKLFF. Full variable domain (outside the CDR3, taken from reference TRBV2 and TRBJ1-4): EPEVTQTPSHQVTQMGQEVILRCVPISNHLYFYWYRQILGQKVEFLVSFYNNEISEKSEIFDDQFSVERPDGSNFTLKIRSTKLEDSAMYFCASSDSTGGWQNEKLFFGSGTQLSVL.

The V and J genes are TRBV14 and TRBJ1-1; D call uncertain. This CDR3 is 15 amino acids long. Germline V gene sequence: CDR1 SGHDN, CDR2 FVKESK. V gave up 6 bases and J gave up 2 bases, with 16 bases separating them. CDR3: CASSLGIGLNTEAFF. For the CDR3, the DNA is TGTGCCAGCAGTTTGGGTATAGGACTAAACACTGAAGCTTTCTTT.

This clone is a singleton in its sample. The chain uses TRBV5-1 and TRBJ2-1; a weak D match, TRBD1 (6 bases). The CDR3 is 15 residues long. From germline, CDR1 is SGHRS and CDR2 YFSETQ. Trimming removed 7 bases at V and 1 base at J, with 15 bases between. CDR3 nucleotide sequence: TGCGCCAGCCAAAGACAGGCCATTTCCTACAATGAGCAGTTCTTC. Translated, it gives CASQRQAISYNEQFF.

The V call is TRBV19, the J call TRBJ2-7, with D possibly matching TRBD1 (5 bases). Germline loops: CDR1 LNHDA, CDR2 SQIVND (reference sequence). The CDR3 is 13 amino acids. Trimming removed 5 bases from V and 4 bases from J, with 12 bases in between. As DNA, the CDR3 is TGTGCCAGTAGTTTCGGCCAGGGTTACGAGCAGTACTTC. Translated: CASSFGQGYEQYF. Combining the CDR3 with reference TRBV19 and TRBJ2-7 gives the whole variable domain DGGITQSPKYLFRKEGQNVTLSCEQNLNHDAMYWYRQDPGQGLRLIYYSQIVNDFQKGDIAEGYSVSREKKESFPLTVTSAQKNPTAFYLCASSFGQGYEQYFGPGTRLTVT.

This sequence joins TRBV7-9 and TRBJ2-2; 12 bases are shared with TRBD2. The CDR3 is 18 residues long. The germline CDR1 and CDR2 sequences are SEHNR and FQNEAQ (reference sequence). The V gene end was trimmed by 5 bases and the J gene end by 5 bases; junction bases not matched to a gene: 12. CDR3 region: CASSLLTSGRIRTGELFF. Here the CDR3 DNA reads TGTGCCAGCAGCCTTTTGACTAGCGGGAGAATAAGGACCGGGGAGCTGTTTTTT.

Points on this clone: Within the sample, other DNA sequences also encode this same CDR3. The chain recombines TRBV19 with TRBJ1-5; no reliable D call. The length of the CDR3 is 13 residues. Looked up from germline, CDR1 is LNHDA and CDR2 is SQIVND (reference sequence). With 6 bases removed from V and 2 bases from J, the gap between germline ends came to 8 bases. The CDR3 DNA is TGTGCCAGTAGGGCAGGTGGCAATCAGCCCCAGCATTTT. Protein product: CASRAGGNQPQHF. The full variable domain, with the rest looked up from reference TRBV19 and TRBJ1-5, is DGGITQSPKYLFRKEGQNVTLSCEQNLNHDAMYWYRQDPGQGLRLIYYSQIVNDFQKGDIAEGYSVSREKKESFPLTVTSAQKNPTAFYLCASRAGGNQPQHFGDGTRLSIL.

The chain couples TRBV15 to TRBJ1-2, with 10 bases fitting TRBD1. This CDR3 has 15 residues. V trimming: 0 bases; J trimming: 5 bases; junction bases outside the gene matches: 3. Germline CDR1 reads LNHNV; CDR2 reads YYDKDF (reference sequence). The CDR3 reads CATSREGTGAYGYTF. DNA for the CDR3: TGTGCCACCAGCAGAGAGGGGACAGGGGCATATGGCTACACCTTC.

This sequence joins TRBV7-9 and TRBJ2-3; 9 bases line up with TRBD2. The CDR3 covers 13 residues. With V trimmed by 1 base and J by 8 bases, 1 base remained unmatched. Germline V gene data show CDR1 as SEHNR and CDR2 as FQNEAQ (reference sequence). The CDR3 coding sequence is TGTGCCAGCAGCTTAGGGACTAGCGTTACGCAGTATTTT. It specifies CASSLGTSVTQYF.

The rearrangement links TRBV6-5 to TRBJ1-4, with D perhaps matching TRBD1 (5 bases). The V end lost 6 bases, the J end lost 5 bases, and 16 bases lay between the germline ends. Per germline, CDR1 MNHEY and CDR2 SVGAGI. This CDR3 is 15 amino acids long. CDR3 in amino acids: CASSRGSRPNEKLFF. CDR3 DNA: TGTGCCAGCAGCCGGGGGTCGAGGCCGAATGAAAAACTGTTTTTT.

CDR3 region: CASSARPGGQGYTF. In nucleotides, the CDR3 is TGTGCCAGCAGTGCTCGCCCCGGGGGTCAAGGCTACACCTTC. The rearrangement joins TRBV2 to TRBJ1-2; D might be TRBD1 (5 bases). With 4 bases removed from V and 8 bases from J, the gap between germline ends came to 17 bases. Germline V lookup: CDR1 SNHLY, CDR2 FYNNEI. This CDR3 comprises 14 residues.

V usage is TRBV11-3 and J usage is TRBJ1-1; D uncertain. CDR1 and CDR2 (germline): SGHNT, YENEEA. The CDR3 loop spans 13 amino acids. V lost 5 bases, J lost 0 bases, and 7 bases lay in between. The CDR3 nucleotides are TGTGCCAGCAGCCTAAGTTTGAACACTGAAGCTTTCTTT. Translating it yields CASSLSLNTEAFF. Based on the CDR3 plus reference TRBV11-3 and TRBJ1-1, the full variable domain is EAGVVQSPRYKIIEKKQPVAFWCNPISGHNTLYWYLQNLGQGPELLIRYENEEAVDDSQLPKDRFSAERLKGVDSTLKIQPAELGDSAVYLCASSLSLNTEAFFGQGTRLTVV.

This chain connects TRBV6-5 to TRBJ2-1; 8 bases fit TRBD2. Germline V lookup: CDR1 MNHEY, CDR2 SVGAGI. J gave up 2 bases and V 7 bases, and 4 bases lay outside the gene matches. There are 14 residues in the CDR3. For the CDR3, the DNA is TGTGCCAGCAACTCGGGGGGGCCCTACAATGAGCAGTTCTTC. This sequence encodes CASNSGGPYNEQFF.

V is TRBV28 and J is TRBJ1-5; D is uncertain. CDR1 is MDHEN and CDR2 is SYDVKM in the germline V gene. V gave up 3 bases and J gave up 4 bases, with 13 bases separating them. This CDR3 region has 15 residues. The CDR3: CASSFVQASNQPQHF. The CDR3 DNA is TGTGCCAGCAGTTTCGTCCAGGCATCGAATCAGCCCCAGCATTTT.